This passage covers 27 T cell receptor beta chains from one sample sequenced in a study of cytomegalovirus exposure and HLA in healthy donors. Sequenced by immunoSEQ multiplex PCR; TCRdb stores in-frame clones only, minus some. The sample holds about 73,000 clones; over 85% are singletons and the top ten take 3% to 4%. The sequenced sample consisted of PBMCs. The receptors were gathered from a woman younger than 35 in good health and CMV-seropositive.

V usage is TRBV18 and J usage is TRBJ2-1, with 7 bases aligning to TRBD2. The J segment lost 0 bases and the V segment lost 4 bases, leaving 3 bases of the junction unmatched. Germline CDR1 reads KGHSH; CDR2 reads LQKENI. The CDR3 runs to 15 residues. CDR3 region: CASSRGGSSYNEQFF. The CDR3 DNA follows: TGTGCCAGCTCACGGGGCGGGAGCTCCTACAATGAGCAGTTCTTC.

DNA of the CDR3: TGTGCCAGCAGCTCCGGGGGCGAGCAGTACTTC. Residues: CASSSGGEQYF. This chain connects TRBV14 to TRBJ2-7; D might be TRBD2 (6 bases). Germline lookup yields CDR1 SGHDN and CDR2 FVKESK. Trimming left V 5 bases short and J 6 bases short, with 8 bases between. This CDR3 contains 11 residues.

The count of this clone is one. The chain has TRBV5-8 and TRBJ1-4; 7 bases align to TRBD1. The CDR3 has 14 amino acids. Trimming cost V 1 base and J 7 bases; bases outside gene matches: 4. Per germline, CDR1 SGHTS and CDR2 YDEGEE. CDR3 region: CASSLTGAREKLFF. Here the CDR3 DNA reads TGTGCCAGCAGCTTGACAGGGGCTCGTGAAAAACTGTTTTTT. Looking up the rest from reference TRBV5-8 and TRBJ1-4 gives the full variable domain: EAGVTQSPTHLIKTRGQQATLRCSPISGHTSVYWYQQALGLGLQFLLWYDEGEERNRGNFPPRFSGRQFPNYSSELNVNALELEDSALYLCASSLTGAREKLFFGSGTQLSVL.

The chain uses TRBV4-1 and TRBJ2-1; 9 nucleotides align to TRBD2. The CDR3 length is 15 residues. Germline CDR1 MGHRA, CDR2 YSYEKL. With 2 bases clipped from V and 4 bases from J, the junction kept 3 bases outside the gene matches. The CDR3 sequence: CASSQRLAAYNEQFF. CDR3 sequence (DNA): TGCGCCAGCAGCCAAAGACTAGCGGCTTACAATGAGCAGTTCTTC.

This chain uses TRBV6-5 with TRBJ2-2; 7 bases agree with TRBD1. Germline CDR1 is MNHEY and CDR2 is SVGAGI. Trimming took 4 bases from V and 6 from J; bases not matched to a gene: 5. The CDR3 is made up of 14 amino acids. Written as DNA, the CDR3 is TGTGCCAGCAGTTCCCTAACAGGGGCCGGGGAGCTGTTTTTT. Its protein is CASSSLTGAGELFF.

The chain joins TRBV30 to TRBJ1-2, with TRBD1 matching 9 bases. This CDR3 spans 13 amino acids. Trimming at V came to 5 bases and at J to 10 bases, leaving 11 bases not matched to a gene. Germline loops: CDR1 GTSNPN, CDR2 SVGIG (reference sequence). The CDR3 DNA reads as TGTGCCTGGGGGACCGGGACAGGGACCGTCTACACCTTC. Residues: CAWGTGTGTVYTF.

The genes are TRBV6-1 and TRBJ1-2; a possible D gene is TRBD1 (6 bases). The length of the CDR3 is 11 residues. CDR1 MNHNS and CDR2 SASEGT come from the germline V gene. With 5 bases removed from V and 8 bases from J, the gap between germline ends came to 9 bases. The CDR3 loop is CASSNQGGYTF. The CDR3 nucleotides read TGTGCCAGCAGTAATCAGGGGGGCTACACCTTC.

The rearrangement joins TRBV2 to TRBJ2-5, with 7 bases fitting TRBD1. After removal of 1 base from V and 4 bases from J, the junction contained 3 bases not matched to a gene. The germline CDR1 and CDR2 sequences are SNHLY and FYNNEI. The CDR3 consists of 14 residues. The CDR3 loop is CASSEGAGGETQYF. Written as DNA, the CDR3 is TGTGCCAGCAGTGAAGGTGCAGGGGGAGAGACCCAGTACTTC.

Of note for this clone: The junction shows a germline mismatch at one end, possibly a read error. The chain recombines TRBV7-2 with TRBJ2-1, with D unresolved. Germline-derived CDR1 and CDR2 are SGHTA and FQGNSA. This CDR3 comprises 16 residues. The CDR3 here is CASSVAQPTPYNEQFF. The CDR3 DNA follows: TGTGCCAGCAGCGTAGCTCAACCGACACCTTACAATGAGCAGTTCTTC.

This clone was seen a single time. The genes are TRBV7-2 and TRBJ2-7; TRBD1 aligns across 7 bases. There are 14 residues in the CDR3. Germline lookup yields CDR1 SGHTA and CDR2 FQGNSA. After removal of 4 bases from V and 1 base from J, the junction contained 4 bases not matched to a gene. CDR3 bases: TGTGCCAGCAGCTCGACGACAGGGTCCTACGAGCAGTACTTC. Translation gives CASSSTTGSYEQYF.

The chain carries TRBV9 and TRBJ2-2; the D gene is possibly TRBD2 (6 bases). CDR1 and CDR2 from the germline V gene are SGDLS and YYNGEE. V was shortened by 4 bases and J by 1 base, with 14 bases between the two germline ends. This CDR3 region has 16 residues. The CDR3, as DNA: TGTGCCAGCAGCCCTCGGGGTAGCGGGAACACCGGGGAGCTGTTTTTT. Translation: CASSPRGSGNTGELFF.

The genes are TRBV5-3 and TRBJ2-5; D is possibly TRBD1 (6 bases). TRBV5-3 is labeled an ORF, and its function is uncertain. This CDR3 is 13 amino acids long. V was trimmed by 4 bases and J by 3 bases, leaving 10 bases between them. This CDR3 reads CARSRDTEETQYF. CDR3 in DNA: TGTGCCAGAAGCCGGGACACCGAAGAGACCCAGTACTTC.

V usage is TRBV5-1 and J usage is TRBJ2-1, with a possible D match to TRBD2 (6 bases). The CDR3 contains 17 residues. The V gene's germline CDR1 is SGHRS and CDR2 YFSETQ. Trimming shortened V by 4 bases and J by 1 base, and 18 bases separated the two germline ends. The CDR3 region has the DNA TGCGCCAGCAGCCGCGACTCTGGGGGGAGTTCCTACAATGAGCAGTTCTTC. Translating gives CASSRDSGGSSYNEQFF.

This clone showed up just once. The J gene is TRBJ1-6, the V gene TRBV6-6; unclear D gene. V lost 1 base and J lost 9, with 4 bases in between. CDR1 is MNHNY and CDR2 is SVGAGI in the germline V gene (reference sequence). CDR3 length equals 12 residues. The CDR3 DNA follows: TGTGCCAGCAGTTACTTTCTTTCACCCCTCCACTTT. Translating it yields CASSYFLSPLHF.

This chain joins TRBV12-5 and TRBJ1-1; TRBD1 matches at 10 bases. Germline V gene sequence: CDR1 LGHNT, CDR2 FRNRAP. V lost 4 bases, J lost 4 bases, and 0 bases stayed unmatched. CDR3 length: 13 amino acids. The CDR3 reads CASGWTGGTEAFF. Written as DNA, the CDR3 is TGTGCTAGTGGTTGGACAGGGGGCACTGAAGCTTTCTTT.

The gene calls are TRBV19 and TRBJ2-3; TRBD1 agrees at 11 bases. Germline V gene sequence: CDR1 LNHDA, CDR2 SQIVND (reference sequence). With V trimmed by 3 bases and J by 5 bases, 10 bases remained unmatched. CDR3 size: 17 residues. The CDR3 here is CASSILKGQGAGDTQYF. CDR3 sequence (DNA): TGTGCCAGTAGTATCTTAAAAGGACAGGGGGCAGGAGATACGCAGTATTTT.

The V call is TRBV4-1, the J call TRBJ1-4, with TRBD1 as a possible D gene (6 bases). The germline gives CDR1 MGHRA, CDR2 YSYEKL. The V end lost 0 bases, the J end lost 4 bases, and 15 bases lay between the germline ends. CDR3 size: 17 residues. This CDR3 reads CASSQDEWTAHNEKLFF. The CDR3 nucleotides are TGCGCCAGCAGCCAAGATGAATGGACAGCACATAATGAAAAACTGTTTTTT.

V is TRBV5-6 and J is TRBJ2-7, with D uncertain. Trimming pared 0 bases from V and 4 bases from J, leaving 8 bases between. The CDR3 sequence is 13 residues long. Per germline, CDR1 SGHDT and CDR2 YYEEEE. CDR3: CASSLGRSYEQYF. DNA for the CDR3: TGTGCCAGCAGCTTGGGCCGGAGTTACGAGCAGTACTTC.

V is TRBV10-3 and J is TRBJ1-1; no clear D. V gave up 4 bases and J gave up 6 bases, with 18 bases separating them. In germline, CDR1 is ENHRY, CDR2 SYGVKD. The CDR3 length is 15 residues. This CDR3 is CAISGRLGPMAEAFF. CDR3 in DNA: TGTGCCATCAGTGGGAGGTTAGGGCCGATGGCTGAAGCTTTCTTT.

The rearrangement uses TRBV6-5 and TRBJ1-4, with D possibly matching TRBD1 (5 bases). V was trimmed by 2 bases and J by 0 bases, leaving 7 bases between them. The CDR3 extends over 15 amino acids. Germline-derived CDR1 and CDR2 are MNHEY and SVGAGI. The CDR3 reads CASSYRGATNEKLFF. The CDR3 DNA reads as TGTGCCAGCAGTTACAGGGGTGCAACTAATGAAAAACTGTTTTTT.

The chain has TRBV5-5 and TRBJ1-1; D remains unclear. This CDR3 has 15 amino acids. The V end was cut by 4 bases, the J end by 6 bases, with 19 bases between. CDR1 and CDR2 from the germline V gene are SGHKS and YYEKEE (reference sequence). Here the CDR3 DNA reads TGTGCCAGCAGCCCCATTTTCGGGGTCGAGGCTGAAGCTTTCTTT. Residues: CASSPIFGVEAEAFF.

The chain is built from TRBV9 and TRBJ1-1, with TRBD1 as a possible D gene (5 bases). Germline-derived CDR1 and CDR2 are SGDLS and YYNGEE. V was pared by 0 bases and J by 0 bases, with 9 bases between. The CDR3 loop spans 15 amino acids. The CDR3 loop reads CASSVAGGMNTEAFF. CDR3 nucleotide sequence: TGTGCCAGCAGCGTAGCTGGGGGGATGAACACTGAAGCTTTCTTT.

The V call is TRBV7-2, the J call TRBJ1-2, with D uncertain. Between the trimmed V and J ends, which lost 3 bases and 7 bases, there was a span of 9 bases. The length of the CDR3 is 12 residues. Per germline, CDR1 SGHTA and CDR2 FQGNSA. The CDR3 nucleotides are TGTGCCAGCAGCTTTTACTTGAGTGGCTACACCTTC. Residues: CASSFYLSGYTF. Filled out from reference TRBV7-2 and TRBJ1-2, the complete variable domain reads GAGVSQSPSNKVTEKGKDVELRCDPISGHTALYWYRQSLGQGLEFLIYFQGNSAPDKSGLPSDRFSAERTGGSVSTLTIQRTQQEDSAVYLCASSFYLSGYTFGSGTRLTVV.

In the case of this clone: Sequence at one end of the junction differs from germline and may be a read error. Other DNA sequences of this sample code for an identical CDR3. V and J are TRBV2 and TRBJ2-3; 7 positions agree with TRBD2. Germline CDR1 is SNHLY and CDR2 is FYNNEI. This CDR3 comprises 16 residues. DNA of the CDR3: TGTGCCAGCAGCGAAGCTAGCGGAGCTAGCACAGATACGCAGTATTTT. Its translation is CASSEASGASTDTQYF.

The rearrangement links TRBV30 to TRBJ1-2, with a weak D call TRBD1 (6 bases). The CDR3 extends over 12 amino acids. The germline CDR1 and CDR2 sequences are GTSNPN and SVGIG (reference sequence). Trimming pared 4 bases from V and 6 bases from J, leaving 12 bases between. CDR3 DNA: TGTGCCTGGACCCTAACAGGGAATGGCTACACCTTC. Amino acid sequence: CAWTLTGNGYTF.

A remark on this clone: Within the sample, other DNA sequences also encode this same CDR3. The CDR3 sequence is CASSRQGDGYTF. In DNA form, the CDR3 reads TGTGCCAGCAGTCGACAGGGGGATGGCTACACCTTC. The chain employs TRBV6-6 and TRBJ1-2, with 9 bases aligning to TRBD1. CDR3 size: 12 residues. The ends lost 5 bases at V and 6 bases at J; junction bases unmatched: 1. Germline loops: CDR1 MNHNY, CDR2 SVGAGI (reference sequence).

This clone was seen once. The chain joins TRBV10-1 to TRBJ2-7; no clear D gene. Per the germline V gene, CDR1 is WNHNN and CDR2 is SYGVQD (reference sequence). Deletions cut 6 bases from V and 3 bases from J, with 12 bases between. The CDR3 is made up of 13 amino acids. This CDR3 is CASREDGDYEQYF. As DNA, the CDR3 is TGCGCCAGCAGAGAGGACGGAGACTACGAGCAGTACTTC.